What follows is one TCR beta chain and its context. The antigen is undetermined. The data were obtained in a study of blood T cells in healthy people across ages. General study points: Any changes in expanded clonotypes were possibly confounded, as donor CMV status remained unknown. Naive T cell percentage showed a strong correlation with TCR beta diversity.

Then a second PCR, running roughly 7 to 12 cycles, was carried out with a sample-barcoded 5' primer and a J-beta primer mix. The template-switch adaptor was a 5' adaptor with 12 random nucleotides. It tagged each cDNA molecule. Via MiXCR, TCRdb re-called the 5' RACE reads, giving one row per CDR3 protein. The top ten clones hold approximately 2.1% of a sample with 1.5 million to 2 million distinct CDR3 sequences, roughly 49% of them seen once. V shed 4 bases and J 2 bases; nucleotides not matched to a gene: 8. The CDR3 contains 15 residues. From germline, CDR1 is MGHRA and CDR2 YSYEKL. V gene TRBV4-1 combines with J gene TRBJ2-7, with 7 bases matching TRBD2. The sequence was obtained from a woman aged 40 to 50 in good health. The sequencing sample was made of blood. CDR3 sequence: CASSPGLEGAYEQYF. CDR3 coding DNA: TGCGCCAGCAGCCCTGGACTAGAAGGGGCCTACGAGCAGTACTTC.